This T cell receptor (beta chain) was recorded in a study of T cells in Graves' hyperthyroidism and ophthalmopathy. TCR beta CDR3 regions were amplified from RNA transcripts. HTBI primers drove first-round RT-PCR of the TCR CDR3. TCRdb independently ran MiXCR on the multiplex PCR reads; one entry per CDR3 protein. The sample carries around 420,000 distinct CDR3 sequences, less than 20% recorded once. This clonotype has ten or more counts. The CDR3 contains 13 residues. Germline values: CDR1 MGHRA, CDR2 YSYEKL. Between the trimmed V and J ends, which lost 6 bases and 6 bases, there was a span of 11 bases.

Sequencing was done on a sample of blood. The source is a woman aged 18-29 years with Graves' hyperthyroidism. This sequence joins TRBV4-1 and TRBJ1-4, with unresolved D. This chain's CDR3 is CASSPPGDEKLFF. The CDR3 bases are TGCGCCAGCAGTCCCCCCGGAGATGAAAAACTGTTTTTT.